This T cell receptor beta chain was obtained from a study of blood T cell repertoires in COVID-19. Self-reported history from a screening survey and questionnaire set each donor's cohort. Exposed participants came across a COVID-19 case within 2 weeks before study entry. This clone was picked up one time. The germline V and J ends were trimmed by 5 bases and 12 bases, with 20 bases remaining between them. The CDR3 is 14 residues long. The germline gives CDR1 SEHNR, CDR2 FQNEAQ (reference sequence). Produced via immunoSEQ multiplex PCR; TCRdb's table is partial and in-frame only. Here the sample spans about 260,000 clones, approximately 90% being singletons.

This clonotype originated in a man aged 35 to 55 who had been exposed to COVID-19. The sequencing input was PBMCs or T cells enriched from blood (not recorded which). The chain is built from TRBV7-9 and TRBJ2-1, with D perhaps TRBD1 (5 bases). CDR3 loop: CASSPPTGRGRQFF. CDR3 nucleotides: TGTGCCAGCAGCCCCCCCACAGGTAGGGGAAGGCAGTTCTTC.